The sequence of this T cell receptor beta chain was determined in a study of blood T cell repertoires in COVID-19. Study as a whole: Whether acute or convalescent, the COVID-19 samples came from the United States, Italy and Spain. In each case, the material was cDNA or gDNA derived from T cells, B-cell-depleted T cells, or PBMCs.

Source study methods: Estimates of nucleated cell counts were drawn from the amplification of reference gene primers. Method: immunoSEQ multiplex PCR; TCRdb's copy keeps in-frame clones and lacks some. V, J and clone size were drawn from that table, and D and trimming were deduced from the DNA. The data show 240,000 or so clones, about four fifths seen once. Germline-derived CDR1 and CDR2 are SGHKS and YYEKEE (reference sequence). Trimming removed 1 base from V and 0 bases from J; junction bases left unmatched: 4. CDR3 size: 16 residues. This TCR derives from a man in his thirties or forties who had recovered from COVID-19. Sequences were obtained from peripheral blood. J is TRBJ2-3 and V is TRBV5-5; 8 bases line up with TRBD1. The chain's CDR3 is CASSLFRTGSTDTQYF. The CDR3 DNA reads TGTGCCAGCAGCTTGTTTCGGACAGGGAGCACAGATACGCAGTATTTT.